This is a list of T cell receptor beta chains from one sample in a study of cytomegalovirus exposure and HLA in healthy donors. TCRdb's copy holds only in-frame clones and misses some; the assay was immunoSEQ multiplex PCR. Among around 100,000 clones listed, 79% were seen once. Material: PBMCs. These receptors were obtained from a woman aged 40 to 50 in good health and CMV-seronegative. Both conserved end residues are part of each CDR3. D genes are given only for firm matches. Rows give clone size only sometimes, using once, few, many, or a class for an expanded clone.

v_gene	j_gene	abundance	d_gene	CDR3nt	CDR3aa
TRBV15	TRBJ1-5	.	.	TGTGCCACCAGCACCCACAGGGTGGCGGGTCAGCCCCAGCATTTT	CATSTHRVAGQPQHF
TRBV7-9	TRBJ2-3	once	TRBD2	TGTGCCAGCAGCCCCTCTGTAGCGGGAGCTTCGACAGATACGCAGTATTTT	CASSPSVAGASTDTQYF
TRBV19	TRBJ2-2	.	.	TGTGCCAGTAGTGTTAGCGGAGGGAACACCGGGGAGCTGTTTTTT	CASSVSGGNTGELFF
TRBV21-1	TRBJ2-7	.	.	TGTGCCAGCAGCAAAGGCGGCGGGAGCTCCTACGAGCAGTACTTC	CASSKGGGSSYEQYF
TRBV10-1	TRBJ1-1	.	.	TGCGCCAGCAGTGAGTCCGGGGATAACACTGAAGCTTTCTTT	CASSESGDNTEAFF
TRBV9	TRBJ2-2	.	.	TGTGCCAGCAGCCGGAGGGGGCCCACCGGGGAGCTGTTTTTT	CASSRRGPTGELFF
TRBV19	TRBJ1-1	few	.	TGTGCCAGTAGCCTCAGCGCCAGGGGCACTGAAGCTTTCTTT	CASSLSARGTEAFF
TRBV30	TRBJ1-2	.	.	TGTGCCTGGAGTGCGGTATCGCAGGCTAACTATGGCTACACCTTC	CAWSAVSQANYGYTF
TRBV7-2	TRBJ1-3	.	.	TGTGCCAGCAGCTTATCTGGCGGGGGAAACACCATATATTTT	CASSLSGGGNTIYF
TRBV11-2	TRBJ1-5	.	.	TGTGCCAGCAGCTTAGATCGTGCGGGTCAGCCCCAGCATTTT	CASSLDRAGQPQHF
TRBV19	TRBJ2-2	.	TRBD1	TGTGCCAGTAGTGTGCCGGGACAGCGAAAGTTCGGGGAGCTGTTTTTT	CASSVPGQRKFGELFF
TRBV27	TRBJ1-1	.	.	TGTGCCAGCAGTTTAGAGGGGCGGGGGACTGAAGCTTTCTTT	CASSLEGRGTEAFF
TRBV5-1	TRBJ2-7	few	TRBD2	TGCGCCAGCAGCTTGGCTAGCGGCCCGTCCTACGAGCAGTACTTC	CASSLASGPSYEQYF
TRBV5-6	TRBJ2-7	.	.	TGTGCCAGCAGCTTCCCCGGGTTTGCCTACGAGCAGTACTTC	CASSFPGFAYEQYF
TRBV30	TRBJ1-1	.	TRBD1	TGTGCCTGGAGTGGAGGGGGCGAAACTGAAGCTTTCTTT	CAWSGGGETEAFF
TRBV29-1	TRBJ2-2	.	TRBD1	TGCAGCGGTAGGACAGGGTGGGACACCGGGGAGCTGTTTTTT	CSGRTGWDTGELFF
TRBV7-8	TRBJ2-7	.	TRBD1	TGTGCCAGCAGCTTAACCGGGACAGGGGGCTCCTACGAGCAGTACTTC	CASSLTGTGGSYEQYF
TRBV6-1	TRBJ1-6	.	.	TGTGCCAGCAGGGTCGGGAGGGATTCACCCCTCCACTTT	CASRVGRDSPLHF
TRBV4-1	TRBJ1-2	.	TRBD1	TGCGCCAGCAGCCAACACCCCTTATCCCGGGACAGGGAGGACTATGGCTACACCTTC	CASSQHPLSRDREDYGYTF
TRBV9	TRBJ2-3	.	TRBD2	TGTGCCAGCAGCGTTAGCGGGGGGGAACGCGGAGATACGCAGTATTTT	CASSVSGGERGDTQYF
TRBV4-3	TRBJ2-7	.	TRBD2	TGCGCCAGCAGCCAAGATACCGGGACTAGCATAGGCGACGAGCAGTACTTC	CASSQDTGTSIGDEQYF
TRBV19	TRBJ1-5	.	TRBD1	TGTGCCAGTAGTATCTTAAGGGGGCGGGCAGAGCCCCAGCATTTT	CASSILRGRAEPQHF
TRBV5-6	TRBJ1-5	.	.	TGTGCCAGCAGCTTGAAGGCGGAACAGCCCCAGCATTTT	CASSLKAEQPQHF
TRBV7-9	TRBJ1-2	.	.	TGTTCCAGCAGCTTAGAAGTCCCAGGGTATGGCTACACCTTC	CSSSLEVPGYGYTF
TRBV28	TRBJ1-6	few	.	TGTGCCAGCAGTTTCGGGGGTGCGGATTCACCCCTCCACTTT	CASSFGGADSPLHF
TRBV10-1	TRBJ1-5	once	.	TGCGCCAGCGGAGGGGGGGCTAGCAATCAGCCCCAGCATTTT	CASGGGASNQPQHF
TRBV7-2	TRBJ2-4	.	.	TGTGCCAGCAGCCCGACGCTAGAGGCCAAAAACATTCAGTACTTC	CASSPTLEAKNIQYF
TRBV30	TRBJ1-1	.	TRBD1	TGTGCCTGGAGGAACCCGGGACAGGGGATGAACACTGAAGCTTTCTTT	CAWRNPGQGMNTEAFF
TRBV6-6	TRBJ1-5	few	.	TGTGCCAGCAGCATGGGACTCCCGGGGCAGCCCCAGCATTTT	CASSMGLPGQPQHF
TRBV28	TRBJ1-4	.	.	TGTGCCAGCAGTCCCCGACAGAATATTAATGAAAAACTGTTTTTT	CASSPRQNINEKLFF
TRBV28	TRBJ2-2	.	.	TGTGCCAGCAGTTTATTATACCTTTCGCGGAGGTCGAACACCGGGGAGCTGTTTTTT	CASSLLYLSRRSNTGELFF
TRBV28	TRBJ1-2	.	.	TGTGCCAGCAGTTTCCGGCCGTCAGGGTACTATGGCTACACCTTC	CASSFRPSGYYGYTF
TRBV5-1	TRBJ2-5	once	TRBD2	TGCGCCAGCGGTGGGTCTAGCGGGTTTCAAGAGACCCAGTACTTC	CASGGSSGFQETQYF
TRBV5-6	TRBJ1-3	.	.	TGTGCCAGCGGACCAAAAGGGGTGAGAAACACCATATATTTT	CASGPKGVRNTIYF
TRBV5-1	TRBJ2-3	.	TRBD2	TGCGCCAGCAGCTTTGGACGGGGGGAAACAGATACGCAGTATTTT	CASSFGRGETDTQYF
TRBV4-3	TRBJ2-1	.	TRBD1	TGCGCCAGCAGCCAAGAATTCGGGACAGGGGGCCATGAGCAGTTCTTC	CASSQEFGTGGHEQFF
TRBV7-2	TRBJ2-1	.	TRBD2	TGTGCCAGCAGCTGGACTCGGGAGGGGTACAATGAGCAGTTCTTC	CASSWTREGYNEQFF